This TCR beta chain was sequenced during a study of cytomegalovirus exposure and HLA in healthy donors. Germline V gene data show CDR1 as MNHEY and CDR2 as SVGAGI. The CDR3 is made up of 12 amino acids. Trimming left V 6 bases short and J 4 bases short, with 7 bases between. The primer mix had 60 Vbeta and 13 Jbeta primers. Repertoires were generated with immunoSEQ multiplex PCR, while TCRdb's copy carries only in-frame clones and drops some. The data contain about 190,000 clones, over 60% of them seen just once; the ten biggest clones take up approximately 4.6%. This clonotype was sampled from a man aged 25-45 years in good health and CMV-seropositive. Sequencing was carried out using PBMCs. The chain couples TRBV6-5 to TRBJ2-1; perhaps TRBD2 as D (5 bases). CDR3 sequence (DNA): TGTGCCAGCAGCTCGGGGTACAATGAGCAGTTCTTC. It specifies CASSSGYNEQFF.